These 26 T cell receptor delta chains were sequenced from one sample in a study of Vδ1+ human thymocytes. Findings and limits, study-wide: Thymic TRG and TRD repertoires appeared highly polyclonal, with Gaussian CDR3 length distributions.

Sequences come from RNA converted to cDNA by reverse transcription. Pooled V-gene forward primers with one constant-region reverse primer generated the CDR3 amplicons by multiplex PCR. TCRdb re-processed the multiplex PCR reads using CATT. This table has 45,000 to 75,000 delta-chain clones, over 12% appearing once. These TCRs' antigens remain unknown. Sequencing used Vdelta1+ gamma-delta thymocytes from the thymus. Subset noted: FACS-sorted CD3+ TCRalphabeta- TCRVdelta1+ TCRVdelta2- thymocytes. All receptors derive from a girl less than two years old who had congenital heart surgery.

Comment on this clone: Other DNA sequences in this sample translate to the same CDR3. The chain joins TRDV1 to TRDJ1, with 8 bases that match TRDD3. Germline V gene lookup returns CDR1 TSWWSYY and CDR2 QGS. J was trimmed by 0 bases and V by 6 bases; bases with no gene match: 33. This CDR3 comprises 24 residues. The CDR3 protein is CALGERLLAATTRSTGGYTDKLIF. The CDR3, as DNA: TGTGCTCTTGGTGAAAGGCTACTCGCAGCCACGACACGTAGTACTGGGGGTTACACCGATAAACTCATCTTT.

On this clone itself: A read error may explain this, as a much larger clone is one base away. Other nucleotide sequences in the sample specify the same CDR3. The V and J genes are TRDV2 and TRDJ1, with TRDD3 matching over 10 bases. Germline V gene lookup returns CDR1 GEAIGNYY and CDR2 EKD. V gave up 3 bases and J gave up 5 bases; unmatched junction bases: 8. This CDR3 spans 15 amino acids. CDR3 protein: CACDVWGIVADKLIF. The CDR3 nucleotides read TGTGCCTGTGACGTCTGGGGGATAGTGGCGGATAAACTCATCTTT.

This sequence joins TRDV1 and TRDJ1; 10 bases line up with TRDD3. The J segment lost 6 bases and the V segment lost 5 bases, leaving 27 bases of the junction unmatched. CDR3 length: 21 residues. Germline lookup yields CDR1 TSWWSYY and CDR2 QGS. DNA of the CDR3: TGTGCTCTTGGGATTAACTTCCTACATACTTCCACACTGGGGGATCTTTATAAACTCATCTTT. As protein: CALGINFLHTSTLGDLYKLIF.

This sequence joins TRDV1 and TRDJ1; 9 nucleotides match TRDD3. Germline V gene sequence: CDR1 TSWWSYY, CDR2 QGS. CDR3 length equals 20 residues. J lost 0 bases, V lost 1 base, and 15 bases had no gene match. CDR3 nucleotide sequence: TGTGCTCTTGGGGAACGGAACGCGCTGGGGGATGTGGGGAACACCGATAAACTCATCTTT. Translating it yields CALGERNALGDVGNTDKLIF.

The chain carries TRDV1 and TRDJ1, with D possibly matching TRDD2 (8 bases). V was pared by 4 bases and J by 0 bases, with 27 bases between. From germline, CDR1 is TSWWSYY and CDR2 QGS. The CDR3 is made up of 20 amino acids. The CDR3 nucleotides read TGTGCTCTTGGGGGGGCCTTCCTAAGAGGGGATATTTTTTACACCGATAAACTCATCTTT. It yields the protein CALGGAFLRGDIFYTDKLIF.

This clone was found a few times. An end of the junction does not agree with germline; a read error may underlie this. The rearrangement joins TRDV1 to TRDJ1; a possible D gene is TRDD3 (10 bases). This CDR3 spans 25 amino acids. Germline CDR1 and CDR2: TSWWSYY and QGS. CDR3 nucleotides: TGTGCTCTTGGGGACCTAACCCCTTCCTACGTAAGGTCGGGGGATACGTGGGGGTACACCGATAAACTCACCTTT. It encodes CALGDLTPSYVRSGDTWGYTDKLTF.

By frequency in the sample, this clone is medium-sized (0.01 to 0.1%). Other DNA sequences in the same sample also yield this CDR3. The chain uses TRAV29/DV5 and TRDJ1; tentatively, D is TRDD2 (9 bases). From germline, CDR1 is NSMFDY and CDR2 ISSIKDK. The CDR3 covers 19 residues. V shed 1 base and J shed 1 base, with 26 bases lying between them. Here the CDR3 DNA reads TGTGCAGCAAGCCCCTTCCTACAGGTGGGGGATCGAACCACCGATAAACTCATCTTT. Protein product: CAASPFLQVGDRTTDKLIF.

The gene calls are TRAV29/DV5 and TRDJ1; 8 bases are shared with TRDD3. CDR1 and CDR2 (germline): NSMFDY, ISSIKDK. This CDR3 is built from 18 residues. V lost 0 bases and J lost 3; bases outside the gene matches: 16. The CDR3: CAASANPPGGYIADKLIF. The CDR3 nucleotides are TGTGCAGCAAGCGCGAATCCGCCGGGGGGATATATTGCCGATAAACTCATCTTT.

This clone was observed a handful of times. The limits of the CDR3 on the DNA are not certain, so only TCRdb's listed CDR3 is given. The chain links TRDV1 to TRDJ1; the table's D call, TRDD3, has no DNA check behind it. The CDR3 spans 19 amino acids, including both terminal residues. Germline V gene data show CDR1 as TSWWSYY and CDR2 as QGS. The CDR3 spells CALGTYGVGLGAYTDKPIF.

In its sample, this clone was seen a few times. The V call is TRDV1, the J call TRDJ1; 8 positions match TRDD3. This CDR3 comprises 25 residues. Per the germline V gene, CDR1 is TSWWSYY and CDR2 is QGS. Trimming at V came to 4 bases and at J to 0 bases, leaving 34 bases not matched to a gene. The CDR3 DNA reads as TGTGCTCTTGGGGCCGGAACGTCCCCAGGCCTTCCCATGTACTGGGGGTTAAAGTACACCGATAAACTCATCTTT. It translates to CALGAGTSPGLPMYWGLKYTDKLIF.

The chain links TRDV1 to TRDJ1, with 9 bases fitting TRDD2. V was pared by 3 bases and J by 0 bases, with 26 bases of the junction left unmatched. CDR1 and CDR2 (germline): TSWWSYY, QGS. The CDR3 runs to 23 residues. CDR3 loop: CALGDIISSLPTQLGTYTDKLIF. The CDR3 nucleotides are TGTGCTCTTGGGGACATCATTTCGAGCCTTCCTACTCAACTGGGGACCTACACCGATAAACTCATCTTT.

This clone was recorded a few times. The chain joins TRDV1 to TRDJ1; 9 bases fit TRDD3. In germline, CDR1 is TSWWSYY, CDR2 QGS. Trimming cost V 1 base and J 0 bases; bases outside gene matches: 33. The CDR3 runs to 26 residues. The CDR3 spells CALGERRRNSNWGNDASAPYTDKLIF. The CDR3 DNA is TGTGCTCTTGGGGAACGTCGTCGGAATTCCAACTGGGGGAACGACGCGTCTGCCCCGTACACCGATAAACTCATCTTT.

This clone came up a few times. The chain is built from TRDV1 and TRDJ1, with TRDD3 matching 9 bases. The CDR3 runs to 19 residues. CDR1 and CDR2 from the germline V gene are TSWWSYY and QGS. The ends lost 4 bases at V and 6 bases at J; junction bases unmatched: 21. CDR3: CALGALRTGGPTEGNKLIF. DNA for the CDR3: TGTGCTCTTGGGGCTCTGCGTACTGGGGGACCAACCGAGGGAAATAAACTCATCTTT.

The chain joins TRDV1 to TRDJ1, with D hard to call. Germline CDR1 and CDR2: TSWWSYY and QGS. V shed 3 bases and J shed 8 bases, with 16 bases lying between them. CDR3 size: 14 residues. The CDR3 loop is CALGDCQPNEKLIF. DNA of the CDR3: TGTGCTCTTGGGGACTGCCAACCGAACGAGAAACTCATCTTT.

This clone was counted only a few times. V gene TRDV1 combines with J gene TRDJ1; D perhaps matches TRDD3 (6 bases). Per germline, CDR1 TSWWSYY and CDR2 QGS. Trimming stripped 2 bases from V and 2 bases from J, with 15 bases between. The length of the CDR3 is 16 residues. The CDR3 DNA sequence: TGTGCTCTTGGGGAAGTCCGACGGGATAAGACCGATAAACTCATCTTT. Translation gives CALGEVRRDKTDKLIF.

The genes are TRDV1 and TRDJ1, with 10 bases aligning to TRDD3. With V trimmed by 2 bases and J by 1 base, 19 bases remained unmatched. Per germline, CDR1 TSWWSYY and CDR2 QGS. The length of the CDR3 is 21 residues. The DNA of the CDR3 is TGTGCTCTTGGGGAAGCCCTTTCTTTGGGTGGGGGATACTGGACCACCGATAAACTCATCTTT. This translates into CALGEALSLGGGYWTTDKLIF.

This clone was picked up a small number of times. The V call is TRDV1, the J call TRDJ1; D unclear. The CDR3 is 16 residues long. The germline V and J ends were trimmed by 4 bases and 0 bases, with 15 bases remaining between them. The germline gives CDR1 TSWWSYY, CDR2 QGS. CDR3 sequence reads: CALGVLLGHNTDKLIF. The CDR3 DNA reads TGTGCTCTTGGGGTTCTACTTGGCCATAACACCGATAAACTCATCTTT.

The genes are TRDV1 and TRDJ1, with 11 bases lining up with TRDD3. The CDR3 is made up of 18 amino acids. Losses at the gene ends were 4 bases for V and 2 bases for J; bases not matched to a gene: 12. The germline V gene has CDR1 TSWWSYY and CDR2 QGS. This CDR3 is CALGGQVQYWGITDKLIF. The CDR3 nucleotides are TGTGCTCTTGGGGGACAAGTACAGTACTGGGGGATAACCGATAAACTCATCTTT.

This clone occurred a few times. The rearrangement links TRDV1 to TRDJ1; TRDD3 matches at 11 bases. The V gene end was trimmed by 5 bases and the J gene end by 4 bases; junction bases not matched to a gene: 21. CDR1 is TSWWSYY and CDR2 is QGS in the germline V gene. The CDR3 consists of 20 residues. CDR3 sequence: CALGNESPVDWGIFIDKLIF. CDR3 DNA sequence: TGTGCTCTTGGGAATGAGAGCCCAGTAGACTGGGGGATATTCATCGATAAACTCATCTTT.

A word on this clone: Mismatch with germline at one junction end may stem from a read error. The chain uses TRDV1 and TRDJ1, with 12 bases aligning to TRDD3. The CDR3 runs to 22 residues. Germline V gives CDR1 TSWWSYY, CDR2 QGS. CDR3 amino acids: CALGVNAREVLGDTRHTDKLIF. The CDR3 DNA sequence: TGTGCCCTTGGGGTAAATGCACGCGAGGTGCTGGGGGATACGAGGCACACCGATAAACTCATCTTT.

This clone was counted a few times. The chain recombines TRDV1 with TRDJ1; 12 nucleotides match TRDD3. This CDR3 region has 25 residues. Germline CDR1 TSWWSYY, CDR2 QGS. V dropped 2 bases and J dropped 0; count of bases not matched to a gene: 28. The CDR3 DNA sequence: TGTGCTCTTGGGGAAATAGGCCTTCCTACACCGCCCTCCCCCTGGGGGATACGACACACCGATAAACTCATCTTT. It specifies CALGEIGLPTPPSPWGIRHTDKLIF.

In the case of this clone: Other DNA sequences of this sample code for an identical CDR3. J is TRDJ1 and V is TRDV1, with D perhaps TRDD3 (5 bases). CDR3 size: 15 residues. Deletions cut 4 bases from V and 0 bases from J, with 12 bases between. In germline, CDR1 is TSWWSYY, CDR2 QGS. The CDR3 here is CALGATGGYTDKLIF. In nucleotides, the CDR3 is TGTGCTCTTGGGGCTACAGGGGGTTACACCGATAAACTCATCTTT.

The rearrangement links TRDV1 to TRDJ1, with D possibly matching TRDD3 (7 bases). The V end lost 5 bases, the J end lost 0 bases, and 40 bases lay between the germline ends. Germline V lookup: CDR1 TSWWSYY, CDR2 QGS. The CDR3 is made up of 24 amino acids. The CDR3 DNA reads as TGTGCTCTTGGGCCGACCCGGTTTCCTATTTTTCCCGCTAGAGGGGATAGGGACACCGATAAACTCATCTTT. Its protein is CALGPTRFPIFPARGDRDTDKLIF.

This clone was counted between two and nine times. V is TRDV1 and J is TRDJ1; D is unresolved. CDR1 TSWWSYY and CDR2 QGS come from the germline V gene. V was pared by 1 base and J by 0 bases, with 12 bases between. This CDR3 comprises 16 residues. CDR3 DNA sequence: TGTGCTCTTGGGGAACATCCGGCGGGGTACACCGATAAACTCATCTTT. Its protein product is CALGEHPAGYTDKLIF.

The gene calls are TRDV1 and TRDJ1; D gene unclear. The CDR3 extends over 13 amino acids. V was trimmed by 2 bases and J by 0 bases, leaving 4 bases between them. Germline V gene data show CDR1 as TSWWSYY and CDR2 as QGS. DNA for the CDR3: TGTGCTCTTGGGGAAGAGCACACCGATAAACTCATCTTT. It yields the protein CALGEEHTDKLIF.

This clone was seen a few times. The V and J genes are TRDV3 and TRDJ1; a possible D gene is TRDD3 (5 bases). There are 11 residues in the CDR3. The V and J ends lost 2 bases and 11 bases respectively, with 15 bases between them. Germline V gene data show CDR1 as TVYSNPD and CDR2 as GDNSRS (reference sequence). The CDR3 loop is CAFPGWAGLIF. The CDR3 coding sequence is TGTGCCTTTCCCGGATGGGCTGGGCTCATCTTT.